This T cell receptor (beta chain) comes out of a study of blood T cell repertoires in COVID-19. Turning to the study itself: Whether acute or convalescent, the COVID-19 samples came from the United States, Italy and Spain. The cDNA or gDNA used as material had been derived from T cells, B-cell-depleted T cells, or PBMCs.

V lost 6 bases to trimming and J lost 3 bases; unmatched junction nucleotides: 6. Germline V CDR1 and CDR2: LNHDA, SQIVND (reference sequence). The length of the CDR3 is 15 residues. Original handling: Amplification of reference gene primers provided the estimated nucleated cell counts. Assay used: immunoSEQ multiplex PCR; TCRdb lists only in-frame clones, some missing. V, J and clone size were drawn from that table, and D and trimming were deduced from the DNA. The table has 260,000 or so clones, roughly 90% seen once. The sequence came from a man aged 18 to 30 with active or convalescent COVID-19. The sequenced sample consisted of peripheral blood. The rearrangement uses TRBV19 and TRBJ1-2, with 11 bases that match TRBD1. CDR3 DNA: TGTGCCAGTAGAATACCGGGACAGGGGGACTATGGCTACACCTTC. It encodes CASRIPGQGDYGYTF. The full variable domain, completed using reference TRBV19 and TRBJ1-2, is DGGITQSPKYLFRKEGQNVTLSCEQNLNHDAMYWYRQDPGQGLRLIYYSQIVNDFQKGDIAEGYSVSREKKESFPLTVTSAQKNPTAFYLCASRIPGQGDYGYTFGSGTRLTVV.